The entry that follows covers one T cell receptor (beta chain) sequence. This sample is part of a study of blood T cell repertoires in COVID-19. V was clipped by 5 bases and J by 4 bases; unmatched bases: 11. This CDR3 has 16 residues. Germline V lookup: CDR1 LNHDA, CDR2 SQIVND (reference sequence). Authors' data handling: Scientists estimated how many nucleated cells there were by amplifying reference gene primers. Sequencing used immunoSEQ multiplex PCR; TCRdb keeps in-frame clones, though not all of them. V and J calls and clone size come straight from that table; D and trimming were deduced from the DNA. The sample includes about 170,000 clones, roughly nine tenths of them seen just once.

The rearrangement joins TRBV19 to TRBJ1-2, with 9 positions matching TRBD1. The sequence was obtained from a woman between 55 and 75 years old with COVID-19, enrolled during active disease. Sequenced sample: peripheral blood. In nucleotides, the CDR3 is TGTGCCAGTAGTCAAACCAGGACAGGGGCTCTCTATGGCTACACCTTC. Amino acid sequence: CASSQTRTGALYGYTF.